This T cell receptor (beta chain) is drawn from a study of T cells in localized non-small cell lung cancer. The study's findings and limits: A median approximately 53 of the top 100 tumor clones appeared in adjacent lung. Compared with tumor, uninvolved adjacent lung displayed greater T cell clonality, ranking highest overall. Tumor samples were not multi-region, leaving intratumor heterogeneity unexcluded.

Comments on this clone: Its antigen is not known.

Assay used: immunoSEQ multiplex PCR; TCRdb lists only in-frame clones, some missing. Of 25,000 to 30,000 clones listed, more than 75% were seen once; the top ten hold about 4%. The CDR3 consists of 19 residues. This sequence originates from a woman aged 40-69 years with stage I lung adenocarcinoma. The sample in question was peripheral blood, obtained before any cancer treatment. The chain joins TRBV21-1 to TRBJ1-5; the table assigns TRBD1, which was not confirmed against the DNA. TRBV21-1 is a listed pseudogene. As DNA, the CDR3 is TGTGCCAGCAGCAAAGGATACGTCCTCGGTCAGGGTGAGTGTCAGCCCCAGCATTTT. Residues: CASSKGYVLGQGECQPQHF.